This T cell receptor beta chain was profiled in a study of blood T cell repertoires in COVID-19. Study-wide background: The study drew acute and convalescent COVID-19 samples from the United States, Italy and Spain.

Assay: immunoSEQ multiplex PCR; the TCRdb copy retains only in-frame clones and omits some. Among 84,000 or so clones, about 82% were seen once, and the ten largest hold about 10%. V was pared by 3 bases and J by 1 base, with 12 bases between. Germline lookup yields CDR1 KGHSH and CDR2 LQKENI. This CDR3 contains 15 residues. The TCR sequence derives from a woman aged 70-85 years with active or convalescent COVID-19. Sequenced input: peripheral blood. The J gene is TRBJ1-1, the V gene TRBV18; D ambiguous. This CDR3 reads CASSPRQAKNTEAFF. CDR3 sequence (DNA): TGTGCCAGCTCACCCCGGCAGGCCAAGAACACTGAAGCTTTCTTT.